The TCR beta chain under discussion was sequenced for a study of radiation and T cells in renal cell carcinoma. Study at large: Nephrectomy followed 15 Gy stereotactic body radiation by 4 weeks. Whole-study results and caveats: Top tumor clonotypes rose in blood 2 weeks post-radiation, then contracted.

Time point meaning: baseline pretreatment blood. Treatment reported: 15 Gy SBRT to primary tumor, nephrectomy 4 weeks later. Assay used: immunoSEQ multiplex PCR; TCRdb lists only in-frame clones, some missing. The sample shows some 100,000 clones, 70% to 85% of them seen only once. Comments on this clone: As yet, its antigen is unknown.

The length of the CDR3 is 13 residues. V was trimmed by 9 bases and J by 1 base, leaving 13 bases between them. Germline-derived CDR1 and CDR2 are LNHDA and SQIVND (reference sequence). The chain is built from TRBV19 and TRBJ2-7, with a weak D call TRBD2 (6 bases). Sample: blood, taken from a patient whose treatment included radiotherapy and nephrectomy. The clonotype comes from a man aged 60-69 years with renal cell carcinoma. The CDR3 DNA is TGTGCCAGCGGGAGTATCGGATCCTACGAGCAGTACTTC. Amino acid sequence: CASGSIGSYEQYF.